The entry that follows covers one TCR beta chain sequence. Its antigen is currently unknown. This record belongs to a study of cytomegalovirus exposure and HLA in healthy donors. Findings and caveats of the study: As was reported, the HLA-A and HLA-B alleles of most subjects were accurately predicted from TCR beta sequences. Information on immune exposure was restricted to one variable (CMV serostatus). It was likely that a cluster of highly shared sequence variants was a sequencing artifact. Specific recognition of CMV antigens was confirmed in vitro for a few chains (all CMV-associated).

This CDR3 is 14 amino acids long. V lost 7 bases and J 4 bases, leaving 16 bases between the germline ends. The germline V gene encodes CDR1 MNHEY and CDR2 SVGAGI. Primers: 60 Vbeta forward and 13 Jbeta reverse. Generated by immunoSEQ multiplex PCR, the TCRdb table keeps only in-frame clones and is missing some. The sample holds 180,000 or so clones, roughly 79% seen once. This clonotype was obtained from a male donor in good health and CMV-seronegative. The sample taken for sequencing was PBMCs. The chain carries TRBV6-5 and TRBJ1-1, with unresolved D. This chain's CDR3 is CASTLRQVGTEAFF. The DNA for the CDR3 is TGTGCCAGCACCCTCCGACAAGTTGGCACTGAAGCTTTCTTT.